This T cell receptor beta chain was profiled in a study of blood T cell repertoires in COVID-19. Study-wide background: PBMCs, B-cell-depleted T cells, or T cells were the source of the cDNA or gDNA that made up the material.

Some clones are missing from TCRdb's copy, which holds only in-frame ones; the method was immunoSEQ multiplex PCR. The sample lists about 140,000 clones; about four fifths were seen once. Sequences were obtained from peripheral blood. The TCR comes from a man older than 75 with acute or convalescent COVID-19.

Here the CDR3 reads CASSSGGETQYF. The DNA of the CDR3 is TGTGCCAGCAGCTCGGGGGGGGAGACCCAGTACTTC. The chain couples TRBV6-5 to TRBJ2-5; 8 nucleotides align to TRBD2. The CDR3 length is 12 residues. Looked up from germline, CDR1 is MNHEY and CDR2 is SVGAGI. J gave up 5 bases and V 6 bases, and 2 bases lay outside the gene matches.